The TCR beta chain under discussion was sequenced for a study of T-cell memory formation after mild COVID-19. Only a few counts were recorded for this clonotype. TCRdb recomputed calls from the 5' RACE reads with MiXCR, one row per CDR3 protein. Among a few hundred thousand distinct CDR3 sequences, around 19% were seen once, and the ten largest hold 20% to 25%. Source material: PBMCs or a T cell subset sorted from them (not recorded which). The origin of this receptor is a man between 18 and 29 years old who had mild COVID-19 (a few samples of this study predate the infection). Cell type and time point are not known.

CDR3 DNA sequence: TGCAGCGTGGACGGGTGGAATGAGCAGTTCTTC. It translates to CSVDGWNEQFF. V usage is TRBV29-1 and J usage is TRBJ2-1, with D unclear. Trimming took off 6 bases at V and 7 bases at J, with 10 bases between the two ends. The CDR3 is made up of 11 amino acids. Germline lookup yields CDR1 SQVTM and CDR2 ANQGSEA.